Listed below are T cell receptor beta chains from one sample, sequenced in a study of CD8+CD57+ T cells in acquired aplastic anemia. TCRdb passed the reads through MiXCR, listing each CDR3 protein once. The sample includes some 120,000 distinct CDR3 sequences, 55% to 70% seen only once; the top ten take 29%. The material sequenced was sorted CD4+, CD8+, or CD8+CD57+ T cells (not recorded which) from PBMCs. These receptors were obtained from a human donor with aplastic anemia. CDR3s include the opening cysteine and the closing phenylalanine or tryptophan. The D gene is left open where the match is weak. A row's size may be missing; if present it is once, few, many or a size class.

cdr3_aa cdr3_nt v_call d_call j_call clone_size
CASSEMGRDGSQQYF TGTGCCAGCAGTGAGATGGGGCGGGATGGATCTCAGCAGTACTTC TRBV2 NA TRBJ2-7 many
CASSPLPDEQYF TGTGCCAGCAGTCCCCTTCCCGACGAGCAGTACTTC TRBV7-9 NA TRBJ2-7 medium-sized
CASSEWTGVSNQPQHF TGTGCCAGCAGTGAATGGACAGGGGTGAGCAATCAGCCCCAGCATTTT TRBV6-1 TRBD1 TRBJ1-5 many
CASSFSSEQYF TGTGCCAGCAGTTTTAGTAGCGAGCAGTACTTC TRBV12-3/TRBV12-4 NA TRBJ2-7 many
CASSQGLAESTDTQYF TGCGCCAGCAGCCAAGGACTAGCGGAGAGCACAGATACGCAGTATTTT TRBV4-3 TRBD2 TRBJ2-3 NA
CASSQDPGINQPQHF TGCGCCAGCAGCCAAGATCCCGGAATCAATCAGCCCCAGCATTTT TRBV4-3 NA TRBJ1-5 many
CATSRDRNWGLSSFF TGTGCCACCAGCAGAGATAGGAATTGGGGGCTCAGTTCTTTCTTT TRBV15 NA TRBJ1-1 once
CSAGTSGMRETQYF TGCAGTGCGGGGACTAGCGGGATGAGGGAGACCCAGTACTTC TRBV20-1 TRBD2 TRBJ2-5 once
CASSWAQTQYF TGTGCCAGCAGCTGGGCCCAGACCCAGTACTTC TRBV7-8 NA TRBJ2-5 few
CASSLEGGPNSPLHF TGTGCCAGCAGCTTAGAAGGGGGGCCTAATTCACCCCTCCACTTT TRBV11-2 NA TRBJ1-6 NA
CASSLQGSYEQYF TGCGCCAGCAGCTTGCAGGGTTCCTACGAGCAGTACTTC TRBV5-1 NA TRBJ2-7 NA
CSVTTGVTEAFF TGCAGCGTGACGACAGGGGTCACTGAAGCTTTCTTT TRBV29-1 TRBD1 TRBJ1-1 many
CASSSFKAGLGTDTQYF TGCGCCAGCAGCTCGTTTAAGGCGGGACTGGGCACAGATACGCAGTATTTT TRBV5-1 NA TRBJ2-3 NA
CATAVGTSGGYEQYF TGTGCCACCGCTGTGGGGACTAGCGGGGGCTACGAGCAGTACTTC TRBV15 TRBD2 TRBJ2-7 NA
CASSTIQGNYGYTF TGTGCCAGTAGCACCATCCAGGGGAACTATGGCTACACCTTC TRBV19 NA TRBJ1-2 NA
CASSEAGVGQSHF TGTGCCAGCAGTGAAGCGGGTGTGGGACAGTCTCACTTT TRBV2 TRBD1 TRBJ1-6 few
CASSSKVAMEKLFF TGTGCCAGCAGCTCGAAGGTGGCAATGGAAAAACTGTTTTTT TRBV7-9 NA TRBJ1-4 NA
CASSLRAGGPDTQYF TGTGCCAGCAGCTTGAGGGCGGGAGGGCCGGATACGCAGTATTTT TRBV5-4 TRBD2 TRBJ2-3 NA
CASSQTRLSTDTQYF TGTGCCAGCAGCCAGACACGTTTGAGCACAGATACGCAGTATTTT TRBV11-1 NA TRBJ2-3 many
CASSPRQGGNEQFF TGTGCCAGCAGCCCGAGACAGGGGGGCAATGAGCAGTTCTTC TRBV11-2 TRBD1 TRBJ2-1 NA
CASGLSLYNEQFF TGTGCTAGTGGTTTGTCTCTTTACAATGAGCAGTTCTTC TRBV12-5 NA TRBJ2-1 NA
CSSSGTTSYEQYF TGCAGTTCCTCCGGGACAACGTCCTACGAGCAGTACTTC TRBV20-1 NA TRBJ2-7 NA
CATSDSSGRGIGNEQFF TGTGCCACCAGTGATTCTAGCGGGAGGGGTATCGGCAATGAGCAGTTCTTC TRBV24-1 TRBD2 TRBJ2-1 NA
CASSSPSGTYNEQFF TGTGCCAGTAGTAGCCCCAGCGGGACCTACAATGAGCAGTTCTTC TRBV19 TRBD2 TRBJ2-1 NA
CASSDGTETGELFF TGTGCCAGCAGTGATGGGACAGAGACCGGGGAGCTGTTTTTT TRBV2 TRBD1 TRBJ2-2 NA
CATSDFSGKNTGELFF TGTGCCACCAGTGATTTTAGCGGGAAAAATACCGGGGAGCTGTTTTTT TRBV24-1 TRBD2 TRBJ2-2 many
CAAETQYF TGTGCCGCAGAGACCCAGTACTTC TRBV24-1 NA TRBJ2-5 few
CSARDRGSYNEQFF TGCAGTGCTAGGGACAGGGGTTCCTACAATGAGCAGTTCTTC TRBV20-1 TRBD1 TRBJ2-1 NA
CASSPGRSGNTVYF TGCGCCAGCAGCCCCGGCCGCTCTGGAAACACCGTATATTTT TRBV4-3 NA TRBJ1-3 NA
CASSWDSQTYNEQFF TGTGCCAGCAGTTGGGACTCTCAGACCTACAATGAGCAGTTCTTC TRBV2 NA TRBJ2-1 few
CASSMTGTVGAQYF TGTGCCAGTAGTATGACCGGGACAGTTGGGGCCCAGTACTTC TRBV19 TRBD1 TRBJ2-5 NA
CAWSPRGDTQYF TGTGCCTGGAGTCCTCGGGGGGATACGCAGTATTTT TRBV30 NA TRBJ2-3 few
CSAQALESYEQYF TGCAGTGCTCAGGCTTTGGAGTCCTACGAGCAGTACTTC TRBV20-1 NA TRBJ2-7 NA
CSAREGPGAYEQYF TGCAGTGCTAGAGAGGGTCCAGGGGCCTACGAGCAGTACTTC TRBV20-1 NA TRBJ2-7 NA
CASRIHLGVENEQFF TGTGCCAGCAGGATCCACCTGGGAGTGGAAAATGAGCAGTTCTTC TRBV2 NA TRBJ2-1 NA
CASSFGSANEQYF TGCGCCAGCAGCTTCGGGTCGGCGAACGAGCAGTACTTC TRBV5-1 NA TRBJ2-7 NA
CASSADRVPFHEQYF TGTGCCAGCAGTGCCGACAGGGTCCCTTTCCACGAGCAGTACTTC TRBV27 TRBD1 TRBJ2-7 many
CASSLMVQSYEQYF TGTGCCAGCAGCTTAATGGTACAGTCCTACGAGCAGTACTTC TRBV7-2 NA TRBJ2-7 NA
CSATPASYNEQFF TGCAGCGCAACCCCCGCGTCCTACAATGAGCAGTTCTTC TRBV29-1 NA TRBJ2-1 few
CASSPRISGVYGYTF TGTGCCAGCAGCCCACGAATCTCAGGGGTCTATGGCTACACCTTC TRBV7-9 NA TRBJ1-2 many
CASSSNRGRSTGTDTQYF TGTGCCAGCAGCTCTAACAGGGGGCGATCCACTGGCACAGATACGCAGTATTTT TRBV11-1 TRBD1 TRBJ2-3 NA
CAISESAVGYTF TGTGCCATCAGTGAGTCCGCAGTGGGCTACACCTTC TRBV10-3 NA TRBJ1-2 NA
CASRGPRGYTF TGTGCCAGCAGGGGGCCGCGTGGCTACACCTTC TRBV6-6 NA TRBJ1-2 NA
CSVTTVSSYEQYF TGCAGCGTTACTACCGTGAGCTCCTACGAGCAGTACTTC TRBV29-1 NA TRBJ2-7 NA
CATSDLTPAGDHATDTQYF TGTGCCACCAGTGATTTGACGCCAGCCGGGGACCATGCGACAGATACGCAGTATTTT TRBV24-1 NA TRBJ2-3 NA
CATSDPPPMHGYTF TGTGCCACCAGTGATCCGCCCCCGATGCATGGCTACACCTTC TRBV24-1 NA TRBJ1-2 NA
CASGLDLGGPWGDQPQHF TGTGCTAGTGGTTTGGACCTAGGCGGGCCCTGGGGGGACCAGCCCCAGCATTTT TRBV12-5 NA TRBJ1-5 few
CASRPLSGTAKYEQYF TGTGCCAGCAGACCTCTCTCCGGGACAGCCAAGTACGAGCAGTACTTC TRBV28 TRBD1 TRBJ2-7 NA
CSARDRGWAGGSYNEQFF TGCAGTGCTAGAGATCGGGGGTGGGCGGGAGGCTCCTACAATGAGCAGTTCTTC TRBV20-1 TRBD2 TRBJ2-1 many
CASSLQGGGYTF TGTGCCAGCAGCTTACAGGGTGGTGGCTACACCTTC TRBV5-6 NA TRBJ1-2 NA
CASGVSLWRRTEAFF TGTGCCAGTGGTGTGTCCCTTTGGCGGAGGACTGAAGCTTTCTTT TRBV19 NA TRBJ1-1 NA
CASSPTGGGLRQYF TGTGCCAGCAGCCCAACCGGCGGGGGCCTGAGGCAGTACTTC TRBV2 NA TRBJ2-7 NA
CASSSAGGDTDTQYF TGTGCCAGCAGCTCGGCCGGGGGAGACACAGATACGCAGTATTTT TRBV11-1 NA TRBJ2-3 NA